This TCR beta chain derives from a study of OX40 agonist ivuxolimab in advanced cancers. The overall study: Dose-escalation patients had hepatocellular carcinoma, melanoma, renal cell or head and neck cancer. General study findings and limits: The expanded peripheral T cells' antigen specificity was not determined. Certain nonresponding patients likewise had low normalized T-cell clonal expansion.

Blood sampling was done at baseline, cycle 4 day 1, and cycle 7 day 1. Concerning this clone: Its antigen is still unknown.

The CDR3 sequence is 14 residues long. With 8 bases removed from V and 0 bases from J, the gap between germline ends came to 14 bases. The germline V gene has CDR1 MDHEN and CDR2 SYDVKM. Clones were sequenced by immunoSEQ multiplex PCR, and TCRdb holds only the in-frame ones, with some missing. This sample has more than 80,000 clones, with roughly 91% found just once. The clonotype was recovered from an adult with an advanced solid tumor such as melanoma, head and neck, liver or kidney cancer. The sample consisted of CD4+ or CD8+ T cells sorted from blood, taken in a trial of the OX40 agonist ivuxolimab. The genes are TRBV28 and TRBJ2-7, with TRBD2 as a possible D gene (6 bases). The CDR3 DNA follows: TGTGCCAGCGACGCAGCGGGTACCTCCTACGAGCAGTACTTC. Protein product: CASDAAGTSYEQYF.